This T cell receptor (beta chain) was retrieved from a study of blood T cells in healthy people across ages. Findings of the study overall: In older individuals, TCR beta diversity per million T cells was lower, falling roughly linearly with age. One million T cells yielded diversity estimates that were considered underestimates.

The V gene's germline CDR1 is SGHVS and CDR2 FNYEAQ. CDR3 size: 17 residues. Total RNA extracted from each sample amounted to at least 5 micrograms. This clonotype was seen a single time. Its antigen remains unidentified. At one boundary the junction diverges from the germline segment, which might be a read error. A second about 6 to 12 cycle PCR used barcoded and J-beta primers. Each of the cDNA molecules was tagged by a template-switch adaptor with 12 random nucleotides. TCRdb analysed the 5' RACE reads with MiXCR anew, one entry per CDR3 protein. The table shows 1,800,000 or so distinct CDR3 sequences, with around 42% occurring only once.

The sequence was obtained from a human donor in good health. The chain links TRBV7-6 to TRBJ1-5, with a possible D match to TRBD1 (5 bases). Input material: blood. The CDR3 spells CASSLNRGGDGNQPQHF. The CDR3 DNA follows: TGCGCCAGCAGCTTGAACCGGGGGGGGGATGGCAATCAGCCCCAGCATTTT.